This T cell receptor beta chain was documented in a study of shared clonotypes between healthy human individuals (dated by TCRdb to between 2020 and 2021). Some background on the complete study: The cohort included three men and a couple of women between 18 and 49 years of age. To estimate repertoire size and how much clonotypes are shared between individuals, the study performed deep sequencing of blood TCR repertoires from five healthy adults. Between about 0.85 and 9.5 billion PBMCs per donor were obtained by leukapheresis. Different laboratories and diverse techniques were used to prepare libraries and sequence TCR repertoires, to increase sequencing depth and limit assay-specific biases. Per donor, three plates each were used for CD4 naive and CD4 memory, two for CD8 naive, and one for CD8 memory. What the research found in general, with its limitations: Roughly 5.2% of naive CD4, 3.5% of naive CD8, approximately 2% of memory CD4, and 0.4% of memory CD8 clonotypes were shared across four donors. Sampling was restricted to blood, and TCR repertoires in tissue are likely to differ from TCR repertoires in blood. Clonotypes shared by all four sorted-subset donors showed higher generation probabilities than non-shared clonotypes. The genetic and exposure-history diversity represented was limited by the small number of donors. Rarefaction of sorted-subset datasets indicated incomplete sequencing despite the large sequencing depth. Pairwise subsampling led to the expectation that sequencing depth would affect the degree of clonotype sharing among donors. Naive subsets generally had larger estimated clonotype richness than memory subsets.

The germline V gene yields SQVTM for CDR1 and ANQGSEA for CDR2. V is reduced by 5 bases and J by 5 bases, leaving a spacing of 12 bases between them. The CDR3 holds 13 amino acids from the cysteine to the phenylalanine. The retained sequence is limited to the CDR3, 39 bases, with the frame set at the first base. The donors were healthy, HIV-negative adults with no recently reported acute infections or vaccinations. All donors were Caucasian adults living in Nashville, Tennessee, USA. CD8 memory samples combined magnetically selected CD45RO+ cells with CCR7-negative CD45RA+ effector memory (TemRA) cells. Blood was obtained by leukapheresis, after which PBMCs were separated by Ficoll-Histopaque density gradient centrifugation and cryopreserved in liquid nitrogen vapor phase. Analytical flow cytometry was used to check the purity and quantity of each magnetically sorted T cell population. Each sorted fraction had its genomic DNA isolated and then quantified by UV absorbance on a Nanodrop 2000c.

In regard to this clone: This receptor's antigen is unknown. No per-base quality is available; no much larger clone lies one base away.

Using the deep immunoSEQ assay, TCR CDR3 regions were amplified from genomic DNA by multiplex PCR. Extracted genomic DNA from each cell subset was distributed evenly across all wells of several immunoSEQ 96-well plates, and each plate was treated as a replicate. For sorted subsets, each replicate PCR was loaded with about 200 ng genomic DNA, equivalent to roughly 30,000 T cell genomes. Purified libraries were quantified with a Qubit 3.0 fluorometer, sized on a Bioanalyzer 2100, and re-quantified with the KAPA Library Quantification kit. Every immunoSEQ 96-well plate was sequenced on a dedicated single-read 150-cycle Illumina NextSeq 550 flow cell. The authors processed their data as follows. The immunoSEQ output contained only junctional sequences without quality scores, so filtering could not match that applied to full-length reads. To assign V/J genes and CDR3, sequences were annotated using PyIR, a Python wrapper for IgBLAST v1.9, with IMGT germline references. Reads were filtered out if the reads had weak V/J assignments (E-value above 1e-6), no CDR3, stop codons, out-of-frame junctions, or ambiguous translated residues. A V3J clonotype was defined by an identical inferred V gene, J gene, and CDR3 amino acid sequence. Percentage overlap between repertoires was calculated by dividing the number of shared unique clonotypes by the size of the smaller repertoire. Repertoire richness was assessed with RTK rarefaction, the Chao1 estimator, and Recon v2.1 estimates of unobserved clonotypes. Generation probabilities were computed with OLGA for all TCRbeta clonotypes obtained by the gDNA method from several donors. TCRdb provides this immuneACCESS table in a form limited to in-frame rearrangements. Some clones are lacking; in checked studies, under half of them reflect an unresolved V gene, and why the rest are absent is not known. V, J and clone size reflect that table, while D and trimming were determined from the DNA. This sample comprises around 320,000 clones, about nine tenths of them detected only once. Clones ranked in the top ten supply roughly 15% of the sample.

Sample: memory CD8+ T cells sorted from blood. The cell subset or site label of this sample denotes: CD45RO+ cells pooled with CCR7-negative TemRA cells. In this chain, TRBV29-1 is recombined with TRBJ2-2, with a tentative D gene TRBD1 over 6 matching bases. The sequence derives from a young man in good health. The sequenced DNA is TGCAGCGTTCCGGACAGTTTAACCGGGGAGCTGTTTTTT. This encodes CSVPDSLTGELFF.